This T cell receptor (beta chain) was captured in a study of blood T cell repertoires in COVID-19. On the study more broadly: Sources were T cells, B-cell-depleted T cells, or PBMCs; the material itself was cDNA or gDNA.

How the authors handled the data: Reference gene primer amplification yielded estimated nucleated cell counts. Assay: immunoSEQ multiplex PCR; the TCRdb copy retains only in-frame clones and omits some. V and J calls and clone size are copied from that table; D and trimming were computed from the DNA. The table shows roughly 130,000 clones, with roughly 78% occurring only once. The origin of this receptor is a man aged 60 to 75 with acute or convalescent COVID-19. Sequenced sample: peripheral blood.

The DNA for the CDR3 is TGTGCCAGCAGCCCCCAAAGGGGGCGAGAGACCCAGTACTTC. This gives the protein CASSPQRGRETQYF. The genes are TRBV7-2 and TRBJ2-5, with 7 bases that match TRBD1. Per the germline V gene, CDR1 is SGHTA and CDR2 is FQGNSA. The CDR3 has 14 amino acids. J gave up 4 bases and V 5 bases, and 7 bases lay outside the gene matches.